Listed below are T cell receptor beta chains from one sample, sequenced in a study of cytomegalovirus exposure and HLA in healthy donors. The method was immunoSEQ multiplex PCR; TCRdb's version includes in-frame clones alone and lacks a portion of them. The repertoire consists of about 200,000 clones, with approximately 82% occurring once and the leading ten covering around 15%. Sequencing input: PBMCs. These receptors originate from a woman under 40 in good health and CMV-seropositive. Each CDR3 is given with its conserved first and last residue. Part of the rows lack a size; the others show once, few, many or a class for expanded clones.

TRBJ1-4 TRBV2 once CASSEEQGGTNEKLFF
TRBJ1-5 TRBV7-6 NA CASSLTGERAQHF
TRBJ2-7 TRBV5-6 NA CASSLGQGAYEQYF
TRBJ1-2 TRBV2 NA CASSEFGGFGYGYTF
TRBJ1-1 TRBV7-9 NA CASSSDRGENTEAFF
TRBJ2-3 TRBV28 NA CASSDPGGSDTQYF
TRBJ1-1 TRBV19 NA CASSTSHGDTEAFF
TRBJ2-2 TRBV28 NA CASVRVDTGELFF
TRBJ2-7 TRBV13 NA CASKRGSFDEQYF
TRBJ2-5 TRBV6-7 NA CASTRGDRGRPWSSRQETQYF
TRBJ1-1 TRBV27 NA CASSRLQGVNTEAFF
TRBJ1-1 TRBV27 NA CASRQGIGSYTEAFF
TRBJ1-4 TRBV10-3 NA CAISESLFNEKLFF
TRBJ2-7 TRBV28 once CASSTVTYEQYF
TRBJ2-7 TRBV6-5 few CASTTSGYEQYF
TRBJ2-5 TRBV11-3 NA CASSSGGSGTQYF
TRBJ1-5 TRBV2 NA CASGDRFNQPQHF
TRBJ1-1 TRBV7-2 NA CASSWGDTEAFF
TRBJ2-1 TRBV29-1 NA CSVLTSGGRLVEQFF
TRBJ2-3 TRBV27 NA CASSLLSRYTDTQYF
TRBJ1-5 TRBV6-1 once CASNPGEGEVQPQHF
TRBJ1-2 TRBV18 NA CASSPRGQDGYTF
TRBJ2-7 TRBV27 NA CASRDRSSYEQYF
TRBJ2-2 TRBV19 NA CASYTGVGTGELFF
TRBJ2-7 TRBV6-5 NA CASSGGTSGPRQYF
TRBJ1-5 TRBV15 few CATSRQQGPGQGQPQHF
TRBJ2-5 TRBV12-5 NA CASGLGGTSGSLGETQYF
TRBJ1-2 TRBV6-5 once CASSYSQGYGYTF
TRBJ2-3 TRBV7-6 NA CASSHRYRADTDTQYF
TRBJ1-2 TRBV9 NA CASSHHPQGVYGYTF
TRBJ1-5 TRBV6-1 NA CATDTVSNQPQHF
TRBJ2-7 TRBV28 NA CASSGSGQSYEQYF
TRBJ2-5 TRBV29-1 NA CSVGEDRQETQYF
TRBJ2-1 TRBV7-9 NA CASSPRQVGFDNEQFF
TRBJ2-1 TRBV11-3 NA CASSLGSGRFNEQFF
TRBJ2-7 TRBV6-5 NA CASRAGTSGSYEQYF
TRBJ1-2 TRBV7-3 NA CASSLTDNYGYTF
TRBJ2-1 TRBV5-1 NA CASSLELSSYNEQFF
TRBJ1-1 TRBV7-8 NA CASSSATENTEAFF
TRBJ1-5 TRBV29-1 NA CSVEGDRDQPQHF
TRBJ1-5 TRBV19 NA CASSPGGWSNQPQHF
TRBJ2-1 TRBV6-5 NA CASRDRINEQFF
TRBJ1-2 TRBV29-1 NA CSATQESANYGYTF
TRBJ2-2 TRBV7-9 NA CATDAGGELFF
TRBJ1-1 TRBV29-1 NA CSVNTPRGVTEAFF
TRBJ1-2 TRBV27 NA CASSWGIEYGYTF
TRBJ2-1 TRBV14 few CASSQTRVEQFF
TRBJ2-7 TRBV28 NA CASSLNRGSTYEQYF
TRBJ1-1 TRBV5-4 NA CASSLVEGLTEAFF
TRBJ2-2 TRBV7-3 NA CASSYPRDTGELFF
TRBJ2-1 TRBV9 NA CASSAHQTGTDEQFF
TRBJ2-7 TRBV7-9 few CASSLLQGSYEQYF
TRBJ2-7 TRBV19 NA CASSTSLGFYEQYF
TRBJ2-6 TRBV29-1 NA CSVGFGSGANVLTF
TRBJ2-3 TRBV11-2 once CASSFLGVTDTQYF
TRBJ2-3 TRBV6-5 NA CASSSALAGVQYF
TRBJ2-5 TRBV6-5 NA CASSSSWGSQETQYF